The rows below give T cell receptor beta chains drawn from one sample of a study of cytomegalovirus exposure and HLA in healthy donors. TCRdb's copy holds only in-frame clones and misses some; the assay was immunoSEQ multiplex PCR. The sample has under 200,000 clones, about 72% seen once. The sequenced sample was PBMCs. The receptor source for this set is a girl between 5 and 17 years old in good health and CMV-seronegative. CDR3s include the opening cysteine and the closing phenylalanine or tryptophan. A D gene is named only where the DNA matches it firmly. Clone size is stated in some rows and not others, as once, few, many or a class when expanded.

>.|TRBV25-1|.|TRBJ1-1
CASSQGLNTEAFF
TGTGCCAGCAGTCAGGGCCTGAACACTGAAGCTTTCTTT
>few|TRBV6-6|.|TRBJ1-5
CASRDGQYQNQPQHF
TGTGCCAGCAGGGATGGACAGTATCAAAATCAGCCCCAGCATTTT
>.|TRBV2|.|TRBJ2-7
CASMGGTGAYEQYF
TGTGCCAGCATGGGAGGGACAGGAGCCTACGAGCAGTACTTC
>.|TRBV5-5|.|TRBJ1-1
CASSFILNTEAFF
TGTGCCAGCAGCTTTATTTTGAACACTGAAGCTTTCTTT
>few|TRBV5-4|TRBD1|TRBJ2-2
CASGTGANGELFF
TGTGCCAGCGGGACAGGGGCGAACGGGGAGCTGTTTTTT
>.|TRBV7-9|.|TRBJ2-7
CASSLTGGADEQYF
TGTGCCAGCAGCCTGACGGGGGGCGCGGATGAGCAGTACTTC
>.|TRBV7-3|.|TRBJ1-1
CASSTLLNTEAFF
TGTGCCAGCAGCACCCTATTGAACACTGAAGCTTTCTTT
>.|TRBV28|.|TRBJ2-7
CASSLPLMGGSYEQYF
TGTGCCAGCAGTTTGCCTCTTATGGGGGGCTCCTACGAGCAGTACTTC
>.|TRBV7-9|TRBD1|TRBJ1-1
CASSRDRETEAFF
TGTGCCAGCAGCCGAGACAGGGAGACTGAAGCTTTCTTT
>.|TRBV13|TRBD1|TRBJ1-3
CASSRPPGQRNTIYF
TGTGCCAGCAGCCGACCGCCGGGACAGAGAAACACCATATATTTT
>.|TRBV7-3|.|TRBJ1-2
CASSSSQGLPNYGYTF
TGTGCCAGCAGCTCCAGTCAGGGCCTCCCTAACTATGGCTACACCTTC
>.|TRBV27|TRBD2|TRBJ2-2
CASSIVAGRNTGELFF
TGTGCCAGCAGTATAGTAGCGGGGCGGAACACCGGGGAGCTGTTTTTT
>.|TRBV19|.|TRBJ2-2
CASSPYGGSGELFF
TGTGCCAGTAGTCCCTACGGAGGATCCGGGGAGCTGTTTTTT
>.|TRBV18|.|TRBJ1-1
CASSAAGDTEAFF
TGTGCCAGCTCAGCGGCAGGGGACACTGAAGCTTTCTTT
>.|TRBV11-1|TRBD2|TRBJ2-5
CASSALAGQETQYF
TGTGCCAGCAGCGCCCTAGCGGGACAAGAGACCCAGTACTTC
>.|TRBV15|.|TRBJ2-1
CATSSNRAGEQFF
TGTGCCACCAGCAGCAACAGGGCTGGTGAGCAGTTCTTC
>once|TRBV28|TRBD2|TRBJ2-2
CASSPSGGLNTGELFF
TGTGCCAGCAGCCCTAGCGGGGGGCTGAACACCGGGGAGCTGTTTTTT
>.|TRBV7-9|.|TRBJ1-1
CASSLAGSFGTEAFF
TGTGCCAGCAGCTTAGCAGGGAGTTTCGGTACTGAAGCTTTCTTT
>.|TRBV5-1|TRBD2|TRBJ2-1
CASSPSSGGASDEQFF
TGCGCCAGCAGTCCCTCTAGCGGGGGGGCGTCCGATGAGCAGTTCTTC
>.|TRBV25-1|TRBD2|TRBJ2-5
CASSREAGGLKETQYF
TGTGCCAGCAGTAGGGAGGCGGGGGGATTAAAAGAGACCCAGTACTTC
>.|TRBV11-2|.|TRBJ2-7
CASSDHDRSPYEQYF
TGTGCCAGCAGCGACCACGACAGATCCCCGTACGAGCAGTACTTC
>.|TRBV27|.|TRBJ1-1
CASSETPGGSEAFF
TGTGCCAGCAGCGAGACCCCGGGGGGTTCTGAAGCTTTCTTT
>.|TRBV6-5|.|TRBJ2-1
CASSYSTVRKDEQFF
TGTGCCAGCAGTTACTCGACAGTTAGGAAGGATGAGCAGTTCTTC
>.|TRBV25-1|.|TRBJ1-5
CASSRTGHQPQHF
TGTGCCAGCAGCCGCACAGGGCATCAGCCCCAGCATTTT
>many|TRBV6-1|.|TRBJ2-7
CAITDRAYEQYF
TGTGCCATCACTGACCGGGCCTACGAGCAGTACTTC